This TCR beta chain was captured by sequencing in a study of cytomegalovirus exposure and HLA in healthy donors (dated by TCRdb to 2016 to 2017). Regarding the study in general: The approximately 710 repertoires of the first cohort and the 110 or so validation repertoires were produced on the same platform, according to a later analysis. Besides the first cohort of roughly 700 subjects, a separate validation cohort made up of 90 to 150 different subjects was used. The aim of the study was to test whether cataloging public T cell receptors could identify signatures of past pathogen exposure. High-throughput TCR immunosequencing, statistical association of individual TCRs with disease status, and machine learning were combined to predict cytomegalovirus infection status. What the work shows at the level of the full study, not this receptor alone: The validation cohort had no HLA typing available for a later analysis, so co-occurrence within that cohort was assessed over all 120 repertoires. While some public TCRs were present in many individuals, most TCR sequences turned up only very rarely across donors. The classifier was reported to diagnose cytomegalovirus status with high specificity and sensitivity in both the original cohort and the validation cohort. A later analysis found that TCRs clustered in the first cohort also tended to co-occur in the roughly 120 validation repertoires, with roughly 95% of cluster scores above 0. It was suggested by the authors that the approach could potentially be generalized to other disease states and immunological phenotypes. In vitro tests confirmed that a few of the cytomegalovirus-associated TCR beta chains recognize cytomegalovirus antigens. In the study, around 150 TCR beta chains were listed as associated with cytomegalovirus.

Receptor amplification or capture employed the immunoSEQ multiplex PCR assay. Regarding the original processing steps: A statistical classification framework was built to diagnose cytomegalovirus status from the catalog of TCR beta chain sequences. TCRdb's version of the immuneACCESS table is confined to in-frame rearrangements and falls short of the full clone set. An unresolved V gene accounts for under half of the shortfall where checked; the remainder is of unknown origin. V and J calls and clone size are as listed in that table; D and trimming were resolved from the DNA. The sample contains about 100,000 clones, roughly 84% of them found a single time. Jointly, the top ten make up 3% to 3.5% of the sample. Donors formed part of the validation cohort, which comprised about 130 subjects and was distinct from the first cohort of 550 to 850 subjects. Reading the germline V gene (reference sequence) gives CDR1 GTSNPN and CDR2 SVGIG. The cysteine opens and the phenylalanine closes a CDR3 of 15 amino acids. Only the CDR3 region is kept as DNA, spanning 45 bases read in frame from base 1. V is trimmed back by 0 bases and J by 6 bases, and the junction contains 4 bases that no gene match accounts for.

A remark on this clone: Its antigen specificity is not known. No base qualities exist here, and no much larger clone lies one base off it.

The receptor was derived from a woman younger than 35 in good health and CMV-seronegative. The sequenced sample consisted of PBMCs. The chain links TRBV30 with TRBJ2-2; 10 junctional bases match TRBD2. CDR3 region: CAWSVWTSGSGELFF. The DNA is TGTGCCTGGAGTGTGTGGACTAGCGGATCCGGGGAGCTGTTTTTT.